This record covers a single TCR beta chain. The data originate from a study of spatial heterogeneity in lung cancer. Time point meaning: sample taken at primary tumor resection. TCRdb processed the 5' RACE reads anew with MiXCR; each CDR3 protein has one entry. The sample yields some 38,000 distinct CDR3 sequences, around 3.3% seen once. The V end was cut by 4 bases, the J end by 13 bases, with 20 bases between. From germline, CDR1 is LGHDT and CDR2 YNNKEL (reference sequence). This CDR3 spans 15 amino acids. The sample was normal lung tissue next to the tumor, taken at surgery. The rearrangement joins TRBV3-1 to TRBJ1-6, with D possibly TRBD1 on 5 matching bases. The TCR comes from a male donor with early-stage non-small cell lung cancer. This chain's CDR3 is CASSLAGGVRAPLHF. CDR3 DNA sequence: TGTGCCAGCAGCCTCGCCGGGGGTGTTCGTGCCCCCCTCCACTTT.